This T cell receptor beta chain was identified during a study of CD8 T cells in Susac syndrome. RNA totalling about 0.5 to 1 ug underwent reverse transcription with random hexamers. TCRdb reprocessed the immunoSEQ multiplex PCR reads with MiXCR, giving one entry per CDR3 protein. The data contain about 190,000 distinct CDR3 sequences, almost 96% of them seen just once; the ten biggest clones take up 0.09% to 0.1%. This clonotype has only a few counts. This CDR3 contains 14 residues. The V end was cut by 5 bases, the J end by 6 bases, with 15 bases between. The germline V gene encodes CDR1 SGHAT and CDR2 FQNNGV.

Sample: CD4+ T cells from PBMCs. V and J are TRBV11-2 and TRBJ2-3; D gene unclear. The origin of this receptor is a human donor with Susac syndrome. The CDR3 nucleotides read TGTGCCAGCAGCCAAGAATGGCGAGACGATACGCAGTATTTT. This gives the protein CASSQEWRDDTQYF.